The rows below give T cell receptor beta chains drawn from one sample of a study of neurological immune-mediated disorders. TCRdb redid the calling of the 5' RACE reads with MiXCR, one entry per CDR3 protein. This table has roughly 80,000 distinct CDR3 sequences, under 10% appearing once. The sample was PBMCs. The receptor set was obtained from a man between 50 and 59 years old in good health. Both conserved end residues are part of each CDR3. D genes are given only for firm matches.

CASSYLAVSYNEQFF,TRBJ2-1,TRBD2,TRBV11-2
CASSLTGMGMGEQYF,TRBJ2-7,NA,TRBV28
CASSLIGTGDYEQYF,TRBJ2-7,TRBD1,TRBV28
CASSSSGTSGTGELFF,TRBJ2-2,TRBD2,TRBV7-2
CASSQVGITNEKLFF,TRBJ1-4,NA,TRBV3-1
CAIGTRDNQPQHF,TRBJ1-5,NA,TRBV10-3
CSAEVAGGRNEQFF,TRBJ2-1,TRBD2,TRBV20-1
CASSHGDSRPNYNSPLHF,TRBJ1-6,NA,TRBV4-2
CSAEQGFSEQYF,TRBJ2-7,NA,TRBV29-1
CSVRQGGYEQYF,TRBJ2-7,NA,TRBV29-1
CSAPLPGQETQYF,TRBJ2-5,NA,TRBV29-1
CASSFMAGQSNTGELFF,TRBJ2-2,NA,TRBV11-2
CASRITDTQYF,TRBJ2-3,NA,TRBV5-1
CASSLVTGPSERNTEAFF,TRBJ1-1,TRBD1,TRBV7-9
CASSFIGQGTTEAFF,TRBJ1-1,TRBD1,TRBV5-1
CASSLASGAGELFF,TRBJ2-2,NA,TRBV7-2
CASSLGQGARTEAFF,TRBJ1-1,TRBD1,TRBV5-1
CASSQGDRHSSYEQYF,TRBJ2-7,NA,TRBV3-1
CASSESGLAGGPRKGEQFF,TRBJ2-1,TRBD2,TRBV25-1
CASSPRTGHPYEQYF,TRBJ2-7,TRBD1,TRBV12-3/TRBV12-4
CASEDGTYNEQFF,TRBJ2-1,NA,TRBV12-3/TRBV12-4
CASRPWRSSYNEQFF,TRBJ2-1,NA,TRBV12-3/TRBV12-4
CASSQRDRGLSQPQHF,TRBJ1-5,TRBD1,TRBV3-1
CATSRGAASGNTIYF,TRBJ1-3,NA,TRBV15
CASSLETEQETQYF,TRBJ2-5,NA,TRBV7-6
CASRAGTGGQETQYF,TRBJ2-5,TRBD1,TRBV5-1
CASSLGQEQETQYF,TRBJ2-5,TRBD1,TRBV5-1
CATSEAGLRNTGELFF,TRBJ2-2,TRBD2,TRBV24-1
CASSRLAGQGMDTQYF,TRBJ2-3,TRBD1,TRBV11-2
CAAGLATDTQYF,TRBJ2-3,TRBD2,TRBV28
CASSFAESLASTDTQYF,TRBJ2-3,NA,TRBV12-3/TRBV12-4
CASRSRTGQGYYEQYF,TRBJ2-7,TRBD1,TRBV27
CSAIGQGVTDTQYF,TRBJ2-3,TRBD1,TRBV20-1
CASSESTANTEAFF,TRBJ1-1,NA,TRBV6-4
CASSTTDRAEQYF,TRBJ2-7,NA,TRBV7-3
CASSQDEAGFNSPLHF,TRBJ1-6,NA,TRBV4-1
CSARATTGGEGYTF,TRBJ1-2,NA,TRBV20-1
CASSLVLAGGPTDTQYF,TRBJ2-3,TRBD2,TRBV7-2
CASSLIQESNEQYF,TRBJ2-7,NA,TRBV5-1
CASRSRPSGEQYF,TRBJ2-7,NA,TRBV28
CASSWGTGGTSYEQYF,TRBJ2-7,TRBD1,TRBV5-1
CSARDSRGGEKLFF,TRBJ1-4,NA,TRBV20-1
CASSGDTETQYF,TRBJ2-5,NA,TRBV3-1
CASSLRAANTGELFF,TRBJ2-2,NA,TRBV28
CASSRGNTEAFF,TRBJ1-1,NA,TRBV12-3/TRBV12-4
CASCSGATTDTQYF,TRBJ2-3,TRBD2,TRBV7-6
CASSFGLVKSSGELFF,TRBJ2-2,TRBD2,TRBV7-3
CAINWTENTEAFF,TRBJ1-1,NA,TRBV10-3
CATADRNWAFF,TRBJ1-1,NA,TRBV6-5
CASSRPAPGQGFNEQYF,TRBJ2-7,TRBD1,TRBV6-5
CASSQVVVSGANVLTF,TRBJ2-6,NA,TRBV4-2
CASSLVRTGYVINEQFF,TRBJ2-1,TRBD1,TRBV5-5
CASSPGTGTHYEQYF,TRBJ2-7,TRBD1,TRBV18
CASSYSKGGNYGYTF,TRBJ1-2,NA,TRBV6-5
CASSIRLGEVEQYF,TRBJ2-7,NA,TRBV28
CASSLEFRETQYF,TRBJ2-5,NA,TRBV7-2
CSARWDISNQPQHF,TRBJ1-5,NA,TRBV20-1
CASSFNRAFSYNEQFF,TRBJ2-1,NA,TRBV5-1
CASSEIAGGYNEQFF,TRBJ2-1,TRBD2,TRBV2